The 8 T cell receptor beta chains in this list originate from one sample, sequenced in a study of blood T cell repertoires in COVID-19. Libraries were prepared by immunoSEQ multiplex PCR; TCRdb keeps only in-frame clonotypes and omits some of them. This sample has approximately 130,000 clones, with about four fifths found just once. The source material was peripheral blood. The receptor set was obtained from an elderly man with acute or convalescent COVID-19.

The V and J genes are TRBV5-4 and TRBJ2-2, with D perhaps matching TRBD2 (6 bases). Germline V gene sequence: CDR1 SGHNT, CDR2 YYREEE (reference sequence). V lost 1 base and J lost 5, with 18 bases in between. The CDR3 totals 17 residues. The CDR3 region has the DNA TGTGCCAGCAGCTTGTTTGGTGGTGGGGGGTTGACCGGGGAGCTGTTTTTT. This codes for CASSLFGGGGLTGELFF.

The chain uses TRBV3-1 (or the pseudogene TRBV3-2) and TRBJ2-1, with TRBD2 identical over 9 bases. Germline CDR1 reads LGHDT; CDR2 reads YNNKEL (reference sequence). With 8 bases clipped from V and 8 bases from J, the junction kept 13 bases outside the gene matches. The CDR3 is made up of 15 amino acids. The CDR3 protein is CASGLAGGRNYEQFF. The CDR3 DNA follows: TGTGCCAGCGGGCTTGCGGGGGGGCGTAACTATGAGCAGTTCTTC.

This clone was recorded only once. The J gene is TRBJ1-4, the V gene TRBV13; D is perhaps TRBD1 (6 bases). This CDR3 is built from 15 residues. V was cut by 4 bases and J by 8 bases, with 17 bases left in between. CDR1 and CDR2 (germline): PRHDT, FYEKMQ (reference sequence). This CDR3 is CASSSRGRGDEKLFF. The CDR3 DNA follows: TGTGCCAGCAGCTCCCGGGGCAGGGGTGACGAAAAACTGTTTTTT.

The chain combines TRBV2 with TRBJ1-5; TRBD1 matches 7 bases. This CDR3 has 15 residues. The trim removed 6 bases at V and 2 bases at J, leaving 7 bases unmatched. Germline values: CDR1 SNHLY, CDR2 FYNNEI. DNA for the CDR3: TGTGCCAGCAGACCTAGAGGGACAGGCAATCAGCCCCAGCATTTT. Protein: CASRPRGTGNQPQHF.

The chain uses TRBV4-1 and TRBJ2-3; D remains ambiguous. The CDR3 spans 16 residues. Germline CDR1 reads MGHRA; CDR2 reads YSYEKL. Between the trimmed V and J ends, which lost 0 bases and 0 bases, there was a span of 10 bases. The CDR3 DNA follows: TGCGCCAGCAGCCAAGATCAGATCATCAGCACAGATACGCAGTATTTT. Its translation is CASSQDQIISTDTQYF.

This clone has only a few counts. The gene calls are TRBV11-2 and TRBJ1-6; 8 positions agree with TRBD1. This CDR3 spans 14 amino acids. The germline gives CDR1 SGHAT, CDR2 FQNNGV. Trimming removed 7 bases from V and 7 bases from J; junction bases left unmatched: 6. The DNA for the CDR3 is TGTGCCAGCAATCAGGGGGCGGGAAATTCACCCCTCCACTTT. Protein sequence: CASNQGAGNSPLHF. Drawing the rest from reference TRBV11-2 and TRBJ1-6, the complete variable domain is EAGVAQSPRYKIIEKRQSVAFWCNPISGHATLYWYQQILGQGPKLLIQFQNNGVVDDSQLPKDRFSAERLKGVDSTLKIQPAKLEDSAVYLCASNQGAGNSPLHFGNGTRLTVT.

The chain couples TRBV28 to TRBJ2-5; 15 bases fit TRBD2. CDR3 length: 19 residues. Per the germline V gene, CDR1 is MDHEN and CDR2 is SYDVKM. Unmatched junction bases numbered 16, after V lost 6 bases and J lost 5 bases. The CDR3 reads CASSLGLAGGEDHPETQYF. The CDR3 DNA follows: TGTGCCAGCAGCCTGGGACTAGCGGGGGGTGAAGACCACCCGGAGACCCAGTACTTC.

The J gene is TRBJ2-3, the V gene TRBV25-1, with D possibly matching TRBD2 (6 bases). The length of the CDR3 is 13 residues. Trimming removed 7 bases at V and 3 bases at J, with 11 bases between. CDR1 is MGHDK and CDR2 is SYGVNS in the germline V gene. The CDR3 loop is CASMDYRTDTQYF. Here the CDR3 DNA reads TGTGCCAGCATGGACTATCGAACAGATACGCAGTATTTT.